This TCR beta chain came from a study of tissue T cells after allogeneic stem cell transplantation. Using immunoSEQ multiplex PCR, the repertoire was profiled, and TCRdb retains in-frame clones only, with some absent. The data contain thousands of clones, approximately 58% of them seen just once; the ten biggest clones take up 21%. Germline values: CDR1 KGHSH, CDR2 LQKENI. The length of the CDR3 is 15 residues. The ends lost 2 bases at V and 4 bases at J; junction bases unmatched: 2. The specimen comprised tissue from the jejunum, sampled at autopsy. The sequence came from a male donor aged 60 or older with lung cancer. This chain joins TRBV18 and TRBJ2-5; TRBD2 aligns across 12 bases. The CDR3 nucleotides read TGTGCCAGCTCACCAATACTAGCGGGGGGAGAGACCCAGTACTTC. Translated, it gives CASSPILAGGETQYF.